This T cell receptor (beta chain) was captured in a study of blood T cell repertoires in COVID-19. Germline CDR1 reads SGHTA; CDR2 reads FQGNSA. There are 15 residues in the CDR3. Trimming stripped 5 bases from V and 4 bases from J, with 17 bases between. In the original workflow: Estimates of nucleated cell counts were drawn from the amplification of reference gene primers. The repertoire was sequenced with immunoSEQ multiplex PCR; TCRdb's copy has only in-frame clones and lacks some. V and J calls and clone size are given by that table; D and trimming were obtained from the DNA. The sample comprises 98,000 or so clones, 70% to 85% of which are singletons, and 1.8% rests with the top ten.

The source of this sequence is a woman aged 35 to 49 with acute or convalescent COVID-19. The sequencing sample was made of peripheral blood. The chain couples TRBV7-2 to TRBJ1-2, with D perhaps TRBD1 (5 bases). The CDR3 loop reads CASSQGGGEGYGYTF. CDR3 nucleotides: TGTGCCAGCAGCCAGGGCGGAGGGGAGGGCTATGGCTACACCTTC.